A single sample is the source of the 10 T cell receptor beta chains below, sequenced in a study of blood T cell repertoires in COVID-19. Data came from immunoSEQ multiplex PCR; TCRdb stores just in-frame clones and leaves some out. The repertoire holds about 220,000 clones, with 82% as singletons. Sample: PBMCs or T cells enriched from blood (not recorded which). Receptors originate from a woman between 55 and 75 years old who had recovered from COVID-19.

This clone was seen a single time. V and J are TRBV7-3 and TRBJ1-4, with D perhaps TRBD1 (6 bases). The CDR3 contains 15 residues. In germline, CDR1 is SGHTA, CDR2 FQGTGA. The V end was cut by 5 bases, the J end by 4 bases, with 14 bases between. CDR3 residues: CASSPGQTINEKLFF. The CDR3, as DNA: TGTGCCAGCAGCCCCGGACAGACTATTAATGAAAAACTGTTTTTT. The full variable domain, its missing parts supplied by reference TRBV7-3 and TRBJ1-4, is GAGVSQTPSNKVTEKGKYVELRCDPISGHTALYWYRQSLGQGPEFLIYFQGTGAADDSGLPNDRFFAVRPEGSVSTLKIQRTERGDSAVYLCASSPGQTINEKLFFGSGTQLSVL.

This chain uses TRBV12-3 or TRBV12-4 with TRBJ1-2; D unclear. The CDR3 extends over 13 amino acids. V dropped 2 bases and J dropped 7 bases, with 11 bases sitting between them. The CDR3 protein is CASSLTGLGGYTF. The CDR3 nucleotides are TGTGCCAGCAGTTTAACTGGGCTGGGTGGCTACACCTTC.

Points on this clone: The identical CDR3 is also encoded by other nucleotide sequences in the sample. V and J are TRBV11-2 and TRBJ1-1; TRBD1 matches at 7 bases. The length of the CDR3 is 15 residues. V lost 5 bases to trimming and J lost 0 bases; unmatched junction nucleotides: 6. Germline V CDR1 and CDR2: SGHAT, FQNNGV. CDR3 loop: CASSPRQGVNTEAFF. DNA of the CDR3: TGTGCCAGCAGCCCCCGACAGGGCGTGAACACTGAAGCTTTCTTT.

The gene calls are TRBV12-3 or TRBV12-4 and TRBJ1-2, with D hard to call. Trimming pared 3 bases from V and 4 bases from J, leaving 6 bases between. The CDR3 loop spans 12 amino acids. In DNA, the CDR3 is TGTGCCAGCAGTTTCGGGGTCTATGGCTACACCTTC. Amino acid sequence: CASSFGVYGYTF.

This sequence joins TRBV12-3 or TRBV12-4 and TRBJ2-6; D remains unclear. Trimming left V 5 bases short and J 1 base short, with 3 bases between. The CDR3 is 13 amino acids. The CDR3 region has the DNA TGTGCCAGCAGTGCGTCTGGGGCCAACGTCCTGACTTTC. Amino acids: CASSASGANVLTF.

The chain uses TRBV11-2 and TRBJ1-6; D perhaps matches TRBD1 (6 bases). V was clipped by 0 bases and J by 7 bases, with 10 bases between them. Germline V CDR1 and CDR2: SGHAT, FQNNGV. The CDR3 spans 15 residues. CDR3 bases: TGTGCCAGCAGCTTAGATTGGGACACAAATTCACCCCTCCACTTT. Translation gives CASSLDWDTNSPLHF.

The J gene is TRBJ2-5, the V gene TRBV2; D is perhaps TRBD2 (5 bases). Germline V CDR1 and CDR2: SNHLY, FYNNEI. Trimming took off 11 bases at V and 3 bases at J, with 10 bases between the two ends. The length of the CDR3 is 11 residues. This CDR3 is CAGGLKETQYF. Here the CDR3 DNA reads TGTGCCGGAGGACTGAAAGAGACCCAGTACTTC.

This chain links TRBV10-1 with TRBJ2-5; TRBD2 matches 9 bases. Per germline, CDR1 WNHNN and CDR2 SYGVQD (reference sequence). Unmatched junction bases numbered 6, after V lost 0 bases and J lost 4 bases. The CDR3 extends over 16 amino acids. CDR3 coding DNA: TGCGCCAGCAGTGAGTCGGTAGCGGGAGCCTCAGAGACCCAGTACTTC. Amino acid sequence: CASSESVAGASETQYF.

The chain links TRBV6-2 or TRBV6-3 to TRBJ2-7; D is unresolved. Germline V gene data show CDR1 as MNHEY and CDR2 as SVGEGT. Trimming removed 5 bases from V and 2 bases from J, with 13 bases in between. The CDR3 runs 14 residues. The CDR3 protein is CASSRTESPYEQYF. CDR3 sequence (DNA): TGTGCCAGCAGTCGTACAGAATCCCCCTACGAGCAGTACTTC.

This chain joins TRBV7-2 and TRBJ1-2; 11 nucleotides agree with TRBD1. The CDR3 has 16 amino acids. V lost 7 bases, J lost 7 bases, and 14 bases stayed unmatched. Germline V gives CDR1 SGHTA, CDR2 FQGNSA. This CDR3 is CASNPNPGQGAFGYTF. The CDR3, as DNA: TGTGCCAGCAATCCCAACCCCGGACAGGGGGCCTTTGGCTACACCTTC.